Following are 20 T cell receptor beta chains from one sample sequenced in a study of blood T cell repertoires in COVID-19. Sequenced by immunoSEQ multiplex PCR; TCRdb stores in-frame clones only, minus some. The sample consists of 350,000 to 550,000 clones, around 88% of them appearing once. The sample consisted of peripheral blood. Receptor source: a woman in her 30s with acute or convalescent COVID-19.

The chain carries TRBV7-9 and TRBJ2-5; 8 nucleotides match TRBD1. This CDR3 region has 15 residues. V gave up 7 bases and J gave up 0 bases; unmatched junction bases: 7. Germline CDR1 and CDR2: SEHNR and FQNEAQ (reference sequence). The CDR3 spells CASIETGEYQETQYF. Here the CDR3 DNA reads TGTGCCAGCATCGAGACAGGGGAGTACCAAGAGACCCAGTACTTC.

This chain links TRBV11-1 with TRBJ1-1, with 9 bases aligning to TRBD1. Per germline, CDR1 SGHAT and CDR2 FQDESV (reference sequence). Trimming at V came to 2 bases and at J to 4 bases, leaving 2 bases not matched to a gene. The CDR3 extends over 14 amino acids. For the CDR3, the DNA is TGTGCCAGCAGCTTACAGACAGGGGGCACTGAAGCTTTCTTT. This sequence encodes CASSLQTGGTEAFF.

The V gene is TRBV18, the J gene TRBJ1-4; a possible D gene is TRBD1 (6 bases). This CDR3 contains 18 residues. Germline V CDR1 and CDR2: KGHSH, LQKENI. The V end was cut by 3 bases, the J end by 0 bases, with 17 bases between. The CDR3 reads CASSPIQGSPATNEKLFF. CDR3 DNA sequence: TGTGCCAGCTCACCCATCCAGGGGTCGCCTGCAACTAATGAAAAACTGTTTTTT. Full variable domain (outside the CDR3, taken from reference TRBV18 and TRBJ1-4): NAGVMQNPRHLVRRRGQEARLRCSPMKGHSHVYWYRQLPEEGLKFMVYLQKENIIDESGMPKERFSAEFPKEGPSILRIQQVVRGDSAAYFCASSPIQGSPATNEKLFFGSGTQLSVL.

The V call is TRBV24-1, the J call TRBJ1-2; 10 nucleotides align to TRBD1. Germline values: CDR1 KGHDR, CDR2 SFDVKD. The CDR3 extends over 17 amino acids. J gave up 4 bases and V 2 bases, and 9 bases lay outside the gene matches. The CDR3 DNA is TGTGCCACCAGTGATTCCGGGACAGGGGTCTCCCTCTATGGCTACACCTTC. This translates into CATSDSGTGVSLYGYTF.

The rearrangement uses TRBV2 and TRBJ2-3, with 12 bases identical to TRBD1. After removal of 7 bases from V and 4 bases from J, the junction contained 3 bases not matched to a gene. This CDR3 has 14 residues. Germline CDR1 reads SNHLY; CDR2 reads FYNNEI. CDR3 nucleotide sequence: TGTGCCAGCAAAAGGGACAGGGGGCCAGATACGCAGTATTTT. This gives the protein CASKRDRGPDTQYF. The full variable domain, with the rest looked up from reference TRBV2 and TRBJ2-3, is EPEVTQTPSHQVTQMGQEVILRCVPISNHLYFYWYRQILGQKVEFLVSFYNNEISEKSEIFDDQFSVERPDGSNFTLKIRSTKLEDSAMYFCASKRDRGPDTQYFGPGTRLTVL.

This clone was observed a few times. The rearrangement links TRBV19 to TRBJ2-7, with D perhaps TRBD2 (5 bases). Germline V gives CDR1 LNHDA, CDR2 SQIVND (reference sequence). The V end lost 3 bases, the J end lost 0 bases, and 15 bases lay between the germline ends. The CDR3 totals 16 residues. Here the CDR3 reads CASSIASDSYSYEQYF. In DNA form, the CDR3 reads TGTGCCAGTAGTATCGCATCGGACTCCTACTCCTACGAGCAGTACTTC.

This chain connects TRBV11-2 to TRBJ2-3; D gene ambiguous. This CDR3 has 10 amino acids. The V and J ends lost 10 bases and 4 bases respectively, with 6 bases between them. CDR1 and CDR2 (germline): SGHAT, FQNNGV. CDR3 loop: CANSPDTQYF. CDR3 sequence (DNA): TGTGCCAATTCTCCAGATACGCAGTATTTT.

Of note for this clone: Other DNA variants within this sample encode the same CDR3. This chain joins TRBV28 and TRBJ1-6; D is ambiguous. Germline CDR1 MDHEN, CDR2 SYDVKM. This CDR3 contains 13 residues. Between the trimmed V and J ends, which lost 4 bases and 7 bases, there was a span of 8 bases. DNA for the CDR3: TGTGCCAGCAGTTCTGGCCAAAATTCACCCCTCCACTTT. It codes for CASSSGQNSPLHF.

The chain joins TRBV7-8 to TRBJ2-2, with 9 bases aligning to TRBD1. J lost 7 bases, V lost 4 bases, and 22 bases had no gene match. Per the germline V gene, CDR1 is SGHVS and CDR2 is FQNEAQ. The CDR3 runs to 20 residues. CDR3 residues: CASSWAEEFTGGGYGGELFF. Here the CDR3 DNA reads TGTGCCAGCAGCTGGGCCGAGGAATTTACAGGGGGCGGGTATGGCGGGGAGCTGTTTTTT.

The chain joins TRBV2 to TRBJ2-5, with D maybe TRBD2 (5 bases). Trimming took off 9 bases at V and 5 bases at J, with 10 bases between the two ends. There are 11 residues in the CDR3. The germline V gene has CDR1 SNHLY and CDR2 FYNNEI. In DNA, the CDR3 is TGTGCCAGAGGACTCGGGGAGACCCAGTACTTC. It translates to CARGLGETQYF.

This chain uses TRBV5-1 with TRBJ1-3, with 7 bases matching TRBD1. CDR1 is SGHRS and CDR2 is YFSETQ in the germline V gene. The CDR3 totals 18 residues. J gave up 0 bases and V 0 bases, and 9 bases lay outside the gene matches. The CDR3 coding sequence is TGCGCCAGCAGCTTGGATGGGCTGACAGGGCTCTCTGGAAACACCATATATTTT. Translated: CASSLDGLTGLSGNTIYF.

This rearrangement joins TRBV5-6 to TRBJ1-1, with D possibly being TRBD1 (5 bases). CDR1 is SGHDT, CDR2 YYEEEE, per germline. CDR3 length equals 15 residues. V lost 4 bases, J lost 0 bases, and 13 bases lay in between. The CDR3 region is CASSLMTVMNTEAFF. In nucleotides, the CDR3 is TGTGCCAGCAGCCTTATGACAGTCATGAACACTGAAGCTTTCTTT.

The chain has TRBV20-1 and TRBJ2-7, with a tentative D call TRBD1 (5 bases). V was trimmed by 3 bases and J by 4 bases, leaving 7 bases between them. The CDR3 is 11 amino acids. Germline assignment: CDR1 DFQATT and CDR2 SNEGSKA (reference sequence). CDR3 loop: CSARHRYEQYF. The CDR3 DNA follows: TGCAGTGCTAGGCACAGGTACGAGCAGTACTTC.

J is TRBJ2-7 and V is TRBV11-1, with TRBD2 matching over 12 bases. Germline-derived CDR1 and CDR2 are SGHAT and FQDESV (reference sequence). This CDR3 spans 15 amino acids. J lost 2 bases, V lost 5 bases, and 4 bases had no gene match. The CDR3 is CASSHSSGGAYEQYF. The CDR3 DNA follows: TGTGCCAGCAGCCACTCTAGCGGGGGGGCCTACGAGCAGTACTTC.

The genes are TRBV5-5 and TRBJ1-2; 9 nucleotides line up with TRBD1. Germline V gives CDR1 SGHKS, CDR2 YYEKEE (reference sequence). This CDR3 region has 14 residues. The V and J ends lost 4 bases and 5 bases, in that order; junction bases with no gene match: 6. The CDR3 region is CASSPIQGAYGYTF. The CDR3 bases are TGTGCCAGCAGCCCAATACAGGGGGCGTATGGCTACACCTTC. The full variable domain, completed using reference TRBV5-5 and TRBJ1-2, is DAGVTQSPTHLIKTRGQQVTLRCSPISGHKSVSWYQQVLGQGPQFIFQYYEKEERGRGNFPDRFSARQFPNYSSELNVNALLLGDSALYLCASSPIQGAYGYTFGSGTRLTVV.

The chain recombines TRBV15 with TRBJ2-3; maybe TRBD2 (5 bases). CDR3 length: 13 residues. Germline lookup yields CDR1 LNHNV and CDR2 YYDKDF (reference sequence). V was clipped by 5 bases and J by 6 bases, with 12 bases between them. CDR3 region: CATSFKGVDTQYF. The CDR3 DNA is TGTGCCACCAGCTTCAAGGGAGTCGATACGCAGTATTTT.

This rearrangement joins TRBV28 to TRBJ1-6; D is uncertain. CDR1 is MDHEN and CDR2 is SYDVKM in the germline V gene. The V gene lost 4 bases and the J gene lost 8 bases, with 15 bases spanning the gap. The CDR3 is 15 amino acids. The CDR3 here is CASSSRTNGDSPLHF. CDR3 nucleotides: TGTGCCAGCAGTTCCCGGACGAACGGGGATTCACCCCTCCACTTT.

This sequence joins TRBV11-2 and TRBJ1-3; the D is unclear. The germline gives CDR1 SGHAT, CDR2 FQNNGV. Trimming took 2 bases from V and 0 from J, leaving 14 bases between them. This CDR3 is 17 amino acids long. CDR3: CASSLRPSGDSGNTIYF. In DNA form, the CDR3 reads TGTGCCAGCAGCTTACGCCCAAGCGGAGACTCTGGAAACACCATATATTTT.

This rearrangement joins TRBV9 to TRBJ2-1; 8 bases fit TRBD1. The V gene end was trimmed by 4 bases and the J gene end by 8 bases; junction bases not matched to a gene: 11. The germline gives CDR1 SGDLS, CDR2 YYNGEE. The CDR3 consists of 15 residues. In nucleotides, the CDR3 is TGTGCCAGCAGCACGAGTGGGGGACAGGTCGATGAGCAGTTCTTC. Translating gives CASSTSGGQVDEQFF.

The V and J genes are TRBV6-5 and TRBJ1-1, with D possibly being TRBD1 (5 bases). The germline V gene encodes CDR1 MNHEY and CDR2 SVGAGI. The CDR3 is 14 residues long. With 5 bases removed from V and 4 bases from J, the gap between germline ends came to 14 bases. The CDR3 nucleotides read TGTGCCAGCAGTAACCAGGGAATGGGCACTGAAGCTTTCTTT. This sequence encodes CASSNQGMGTEAFF.